The source of this T cell receptor beta chain is a study of molecular identifiers for immune sequencing clone quantification. TCRdb re-derived calls from the PCR reads in MiXCR, one entry per CDR3 protein. This sample yields about 300,000 distinct CDR3 sequences, of which 20% to 25% are seen a single time; roughly 0.8% belongs to the top ten. This CDR3 comprises 13 residues. Germline CDR1 is LGHNA and CDR2 is YSLEER. Trimming cost V 8 bases and J 4 bases, with 11 bases left between them. Worth noting for this clonotype: Given a much more abundant clone one base away, this may be a read error.

The material sequenced was naive CD8+ T cells from blood, with Jurkat cell RNA spiked in. Subset specified: FACS-sorted CD8+CD4-CCR7+CD45RA+ naive T cells. The TCR was taken from a human donor in good health. Some libraries in this study had Jurkat cell RNA spiked in. V usage is TRBV4-3 and J usage is TRBJ2-2; a weak D match, TRBD2 (5 bases). The CDR3 DNA reads as TGCGCCAGCCGAGGGCTAAGCACCGGGGAGCTGTTTTTT. Protein sequence: CASRGLSTGELFF.